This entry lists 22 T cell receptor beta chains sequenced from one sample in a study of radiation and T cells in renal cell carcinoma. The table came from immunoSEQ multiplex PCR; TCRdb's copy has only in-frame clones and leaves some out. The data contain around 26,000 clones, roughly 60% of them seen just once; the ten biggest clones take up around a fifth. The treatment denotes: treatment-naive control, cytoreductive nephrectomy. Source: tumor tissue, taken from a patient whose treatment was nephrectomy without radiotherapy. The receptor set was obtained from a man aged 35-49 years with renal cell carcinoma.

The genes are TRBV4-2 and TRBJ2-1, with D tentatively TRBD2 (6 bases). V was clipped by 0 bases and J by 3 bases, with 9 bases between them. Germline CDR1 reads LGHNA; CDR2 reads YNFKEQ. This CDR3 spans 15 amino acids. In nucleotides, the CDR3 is TGTGCCAGCAGCCAAGATACGGGGGACTACAATGAGCAGTTCTTC. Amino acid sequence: CASSQDTGDYNEQFF.

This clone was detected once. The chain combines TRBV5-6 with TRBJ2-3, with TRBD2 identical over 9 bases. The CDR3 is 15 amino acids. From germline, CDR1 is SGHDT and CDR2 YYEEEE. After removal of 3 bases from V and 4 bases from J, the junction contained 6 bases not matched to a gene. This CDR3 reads CASSSRTSVADTQYF. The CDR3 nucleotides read TGTGCCAGCAGCTCCCGGACTAGCGTTGCAGATACGCAGTATTTT.

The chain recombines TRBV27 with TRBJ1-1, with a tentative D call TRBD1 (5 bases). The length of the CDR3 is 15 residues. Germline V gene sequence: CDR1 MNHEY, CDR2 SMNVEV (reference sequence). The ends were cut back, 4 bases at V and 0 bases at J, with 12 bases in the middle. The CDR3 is CASSSGRSMNTEAFF. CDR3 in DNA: TGTGCCAGCAGTTCGGGACGGTCCATGAACACTGAAGCTTTCTTT.

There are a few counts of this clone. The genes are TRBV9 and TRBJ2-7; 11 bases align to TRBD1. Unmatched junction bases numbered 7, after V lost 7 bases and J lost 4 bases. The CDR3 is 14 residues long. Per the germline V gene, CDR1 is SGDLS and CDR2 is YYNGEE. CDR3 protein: CASVRDRGRYEQYV. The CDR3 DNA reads TGTGCCAGCGTCCGGGACAGGGGGAGGTACGAGCAGTACGTC.

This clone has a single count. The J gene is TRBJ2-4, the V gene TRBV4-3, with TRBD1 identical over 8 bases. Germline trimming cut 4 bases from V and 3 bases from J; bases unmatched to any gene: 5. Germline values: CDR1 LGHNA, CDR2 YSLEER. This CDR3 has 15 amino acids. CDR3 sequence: CASSPGGAGKNIQYF. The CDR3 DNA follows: TGCGCCAGCAGCCCAGGGGGCGCGGGCAAAAACATTCAGTACTTC.

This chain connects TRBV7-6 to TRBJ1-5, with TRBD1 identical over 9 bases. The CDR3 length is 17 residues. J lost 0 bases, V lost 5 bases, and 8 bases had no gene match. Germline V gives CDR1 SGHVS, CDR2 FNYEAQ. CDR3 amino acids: CASSAGTGFHSNQPQHF. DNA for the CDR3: TGTGCCAGCAGCGCCGGGACAGGGTTCCATAGCAATCAGCCCCAGCATTTT.

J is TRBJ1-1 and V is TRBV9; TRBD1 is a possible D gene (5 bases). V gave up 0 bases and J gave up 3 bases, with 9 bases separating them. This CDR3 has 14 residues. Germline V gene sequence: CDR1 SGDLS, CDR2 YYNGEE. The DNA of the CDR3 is TGTGCCAGCAGCGTAGCTTGGGGGGACACTGAAGCTTTCTTT. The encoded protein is CASSVAWGDTEAFF.

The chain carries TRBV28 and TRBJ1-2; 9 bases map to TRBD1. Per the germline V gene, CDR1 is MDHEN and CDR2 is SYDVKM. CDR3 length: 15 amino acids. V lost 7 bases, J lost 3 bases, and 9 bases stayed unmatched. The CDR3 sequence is CASNPPRTGDYGYTF. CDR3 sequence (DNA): TGTGCCAGCAACCCCCCCCGGACAGGGGACTATGGCTACACCTTC.

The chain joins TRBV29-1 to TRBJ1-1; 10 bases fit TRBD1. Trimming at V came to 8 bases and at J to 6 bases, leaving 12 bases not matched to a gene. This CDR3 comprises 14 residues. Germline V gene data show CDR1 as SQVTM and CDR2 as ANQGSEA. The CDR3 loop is CSTRTGGMFAEAFF. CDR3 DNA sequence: TGCAGCACTCGGACAGGGGGGATGTTTGCTGAAGCTTTCTTT.

CDR3 loop: CASQLQGTGELFF. CDR3 in DNA: TGTGCCAGCCAGCTTCAGGGAACCGGGGAGCTGTTTTTT. This rearrangement joins TRBV13 to TRBJ2-2; the D gene is possibly TRBD1 (5 bases). The CDR3 has 13 residues. The germline V and J ends were trimmed by 8 bases and 5 bases, with 12 bases remaining between them. Germline V gives CDR1 PRHDT, CDR2 FYEKMQ (reference sequence).

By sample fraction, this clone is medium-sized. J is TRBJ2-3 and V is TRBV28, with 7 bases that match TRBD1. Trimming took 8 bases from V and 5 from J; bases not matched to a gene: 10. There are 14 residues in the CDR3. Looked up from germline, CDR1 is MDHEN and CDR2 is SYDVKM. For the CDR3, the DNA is TGTGCCAGCGGGGGCAGGACAGGCAAAGATACGCAGTATTTT. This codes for CASGGRTGKDTQYF.

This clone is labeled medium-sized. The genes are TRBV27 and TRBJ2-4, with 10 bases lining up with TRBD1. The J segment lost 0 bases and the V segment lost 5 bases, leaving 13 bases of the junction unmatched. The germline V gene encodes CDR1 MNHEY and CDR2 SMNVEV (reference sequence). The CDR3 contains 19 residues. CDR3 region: CASSEFGTGVEIAKNIQYF. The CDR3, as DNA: TGTGCCAGCAGTGAGTTTGGGACAGGGGTGGAAATAGCCAAAAACATTCAGTACTTC.

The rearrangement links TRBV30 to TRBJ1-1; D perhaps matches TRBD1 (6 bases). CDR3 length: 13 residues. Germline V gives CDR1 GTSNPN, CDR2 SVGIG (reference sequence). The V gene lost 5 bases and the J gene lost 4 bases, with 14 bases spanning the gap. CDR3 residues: CAWGVQGGTEAFF. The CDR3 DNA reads TGTGCCTGGGGGGTACAGGGAGGCACTGAAGCTTTCTTT.

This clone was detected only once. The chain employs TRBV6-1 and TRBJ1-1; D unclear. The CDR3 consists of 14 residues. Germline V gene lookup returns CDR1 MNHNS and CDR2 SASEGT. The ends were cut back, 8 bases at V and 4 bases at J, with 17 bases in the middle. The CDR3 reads CASVIEPRGTEAFF. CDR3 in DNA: TGTGCCAGCGTGATAGAGCCTCGGGGCACTGAAGCTTTCTTT.

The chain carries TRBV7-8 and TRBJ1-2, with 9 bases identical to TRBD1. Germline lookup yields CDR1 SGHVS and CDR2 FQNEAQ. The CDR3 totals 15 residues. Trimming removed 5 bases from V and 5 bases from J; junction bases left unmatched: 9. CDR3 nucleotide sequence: TGTGCCAGCAGCCAAGGACAGGGGTTAAGATATGGCTACACCTTC. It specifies CASSQGQGLRYGYTF.

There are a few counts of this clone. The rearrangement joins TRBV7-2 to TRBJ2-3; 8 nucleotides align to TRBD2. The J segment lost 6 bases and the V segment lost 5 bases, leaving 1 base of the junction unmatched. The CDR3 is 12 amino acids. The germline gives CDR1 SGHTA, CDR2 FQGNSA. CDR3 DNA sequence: TGTGCCAGCAGCGGACTAGCCGATACGCAGTATTTT. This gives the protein CASSGLADTQYF.

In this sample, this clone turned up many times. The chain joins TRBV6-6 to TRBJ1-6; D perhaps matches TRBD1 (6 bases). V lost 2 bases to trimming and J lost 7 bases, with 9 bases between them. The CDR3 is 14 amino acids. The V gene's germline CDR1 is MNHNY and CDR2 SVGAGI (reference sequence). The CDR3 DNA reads TGTGCCAGCAGTTACGCAGGGGAGAATTCACCCCTCCACTTT. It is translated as CASSYAGENSPLHF.

The CDR3 protein is CASSPLAGSGEQYF. CDR3 DNA: TGTGCCAGCAGCCCGCTAGCGGGATCGGGGGAGCAGTACTTC. This chain joins TRBV7-9 and TRBJ2-7, with TRBD2 matching over 9 bases. The CDR3 runs to 14 residues. The V gene's germline CDR1 is SEHNR and CDR2 FQNEAQ (reference sequence). J was trimmed by 7 bases and V by 5 bases; bases with no gene match: 9.

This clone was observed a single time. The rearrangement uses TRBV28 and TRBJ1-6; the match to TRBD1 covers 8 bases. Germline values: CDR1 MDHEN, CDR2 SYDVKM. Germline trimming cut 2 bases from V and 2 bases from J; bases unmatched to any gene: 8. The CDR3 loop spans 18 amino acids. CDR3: CASSLPGQGSTYNSPLHF. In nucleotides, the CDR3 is TGTGCCAGCAGTTTACCCGGACAGGGAAGCACCTATAATTCACCCCTCCACTTT. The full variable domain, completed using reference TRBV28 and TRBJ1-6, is DVKVTQSSRYLVKRTGEKVFLECVQDMDHENMFWYRQDPGLGLRLIYFSYDVKMKEKGDIPEGYSVSREKKERFSLILESASTNQTSMYLCASSLPGQGSTYNSPLHFGNGTRLTVT.

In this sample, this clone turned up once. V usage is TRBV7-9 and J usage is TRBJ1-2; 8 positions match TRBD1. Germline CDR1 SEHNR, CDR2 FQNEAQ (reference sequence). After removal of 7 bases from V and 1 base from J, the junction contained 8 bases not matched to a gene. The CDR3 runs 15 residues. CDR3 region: CASTPGQENNYGYTF. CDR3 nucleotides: TGTGCCAGCACCCCGGGACAGGAGAATAACTATGGCTACACCTTC.

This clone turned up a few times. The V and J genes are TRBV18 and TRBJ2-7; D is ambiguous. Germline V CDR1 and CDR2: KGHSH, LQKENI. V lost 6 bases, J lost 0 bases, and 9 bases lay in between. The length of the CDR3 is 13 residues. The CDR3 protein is CASSLRVSYEQYF. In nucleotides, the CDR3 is TGTGCCAGCTCTCTCCGGGTCTCCTACGAGCAGTACTTC.

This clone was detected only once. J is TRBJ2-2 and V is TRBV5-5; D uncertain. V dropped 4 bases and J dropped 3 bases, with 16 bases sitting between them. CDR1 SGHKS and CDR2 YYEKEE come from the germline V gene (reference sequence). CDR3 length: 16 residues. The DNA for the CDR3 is TGTGCCAGCAGCCCGCATTTGACCCCGGACACCGGGGAGCTGTTTTTT. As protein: CASSPHLTPDTGELFF.